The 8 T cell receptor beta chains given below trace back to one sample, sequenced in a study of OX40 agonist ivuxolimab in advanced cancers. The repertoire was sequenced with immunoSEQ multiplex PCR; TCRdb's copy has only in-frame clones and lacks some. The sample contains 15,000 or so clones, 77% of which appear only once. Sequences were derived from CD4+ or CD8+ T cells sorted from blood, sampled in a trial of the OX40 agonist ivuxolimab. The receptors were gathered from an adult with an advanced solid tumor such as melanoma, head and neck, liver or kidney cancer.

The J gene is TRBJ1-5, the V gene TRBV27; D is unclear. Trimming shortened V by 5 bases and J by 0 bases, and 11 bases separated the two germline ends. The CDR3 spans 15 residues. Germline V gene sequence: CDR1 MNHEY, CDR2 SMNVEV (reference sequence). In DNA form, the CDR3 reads TGTGCCAGCAGTCCGCCCACCTATAGCAATCAGCCCCAGCATTTT. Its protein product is CASSPPTYSNQPQHF.

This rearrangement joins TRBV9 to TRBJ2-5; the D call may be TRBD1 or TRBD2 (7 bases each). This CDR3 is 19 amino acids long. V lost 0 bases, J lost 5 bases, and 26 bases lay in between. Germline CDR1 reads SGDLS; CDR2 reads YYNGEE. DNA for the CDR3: TGTGCCAGCAGCGTAGAGGGAGGGGGCGCGTCCCCTTGGTGGGAGACCCAGTACTTC. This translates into CASSVEGGGASPWWETQYF.

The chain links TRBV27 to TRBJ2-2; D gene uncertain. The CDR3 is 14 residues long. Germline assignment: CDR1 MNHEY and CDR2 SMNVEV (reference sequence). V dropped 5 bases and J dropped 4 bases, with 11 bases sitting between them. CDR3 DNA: TGTGCCAGCAGTGAGCGACCGGGCACCGGGGAGCTGTTTTTT. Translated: CASSERPGTGELFF.

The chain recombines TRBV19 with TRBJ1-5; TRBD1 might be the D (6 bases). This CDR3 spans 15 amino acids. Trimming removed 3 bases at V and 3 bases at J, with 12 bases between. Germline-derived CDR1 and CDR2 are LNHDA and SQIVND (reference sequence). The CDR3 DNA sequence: TGTGCCAGTAGTATGATTGGGGGCAACAATCAGCCCCAGCATTTT. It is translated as CASSMIGGNNQPQHF.

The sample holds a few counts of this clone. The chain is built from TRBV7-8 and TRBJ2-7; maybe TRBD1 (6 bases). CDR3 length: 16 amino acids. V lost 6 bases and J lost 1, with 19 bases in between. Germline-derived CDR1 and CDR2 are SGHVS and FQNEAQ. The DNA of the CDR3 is TGTGCCAGCAGGTCGGTACGGGCAGGGGAATCCTACGAGCAGTACTTC. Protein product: CASRSVRAGESYEQYF.

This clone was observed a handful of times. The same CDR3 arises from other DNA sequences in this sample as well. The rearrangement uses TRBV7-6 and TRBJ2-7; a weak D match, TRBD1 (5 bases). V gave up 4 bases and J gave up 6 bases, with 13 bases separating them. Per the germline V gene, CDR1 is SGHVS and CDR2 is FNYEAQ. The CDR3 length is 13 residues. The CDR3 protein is CASSSDTSREQYF. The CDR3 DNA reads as TGTGCCAGCAGCTCGGACACCAGTCGCGAGCAGTACTTC.

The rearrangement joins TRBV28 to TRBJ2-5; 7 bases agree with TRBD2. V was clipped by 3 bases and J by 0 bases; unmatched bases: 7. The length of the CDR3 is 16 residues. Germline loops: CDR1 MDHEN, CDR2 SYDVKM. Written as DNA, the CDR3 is TGTGCCAGCAGTTTTAGAATTAGCGGGTACCAAGAGACCCAGTACTTC. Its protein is CASSFRISGYQETQYF. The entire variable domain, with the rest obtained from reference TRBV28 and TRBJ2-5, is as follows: DVKVTQSSRYLVKRTGEKVFLECVQDMDHENMFWYRQDPGLGLRLIYFSYDVKMKEKGDIPEGYSVSREKKERFSLILESASTNQTSMYLCASSFRISGYQETQYFGPGTRLLVL.

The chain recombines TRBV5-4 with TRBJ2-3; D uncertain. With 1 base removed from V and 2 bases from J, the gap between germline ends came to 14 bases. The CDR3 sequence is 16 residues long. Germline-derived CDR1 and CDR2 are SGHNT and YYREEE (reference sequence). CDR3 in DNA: TGTGCCAGCAGCTTGTGGGTTCCGACATACACAGATACGCAGTATTTT. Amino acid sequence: CASSLWVPTYTDTQYF.